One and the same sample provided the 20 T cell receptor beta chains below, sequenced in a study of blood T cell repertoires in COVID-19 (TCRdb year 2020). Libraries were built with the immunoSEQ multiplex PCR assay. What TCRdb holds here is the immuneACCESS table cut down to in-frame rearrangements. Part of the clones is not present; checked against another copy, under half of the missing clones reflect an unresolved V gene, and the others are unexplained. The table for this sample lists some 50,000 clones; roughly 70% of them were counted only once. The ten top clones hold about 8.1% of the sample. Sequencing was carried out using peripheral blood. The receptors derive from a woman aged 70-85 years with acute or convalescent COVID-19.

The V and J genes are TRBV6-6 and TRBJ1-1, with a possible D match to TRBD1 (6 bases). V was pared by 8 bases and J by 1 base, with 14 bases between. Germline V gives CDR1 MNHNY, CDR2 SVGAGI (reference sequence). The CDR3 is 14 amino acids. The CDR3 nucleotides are TGTGCCAGCCACTTATCGACAGGGAACACTGAAGCTTTCTTT. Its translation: CASHLSTGNTEAFF.

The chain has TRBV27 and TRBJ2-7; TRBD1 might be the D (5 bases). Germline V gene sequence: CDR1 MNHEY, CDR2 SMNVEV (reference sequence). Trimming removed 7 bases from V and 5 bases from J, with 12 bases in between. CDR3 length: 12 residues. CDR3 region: CASKQAANEQYF. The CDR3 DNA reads TGTGCCAGCAAACAGGCTGCTAACGAGCAGTACTTC.

CDR3 amino acids: CASSLRRGTKVETQYF. The CDR3 coding sequence is TGTGCCAGCAGCTTACGAAGGGGGACAAAGGTGGAGACCCAGTACTTC. V gene TRBV7-2 combines with J gene TRBJ2-5; a possible D gene is TRBD1 (6 bases). V was pared by 2 bases and J by 5 bases, with 18 bases between. The CDR3 is made up of 16 amino acids. Germline CDR1 SGHTA, CDR2 FQGNSA.

CDR3 bases: TGTGCCAGCAGGGCTGGACAGGACAGGCCCCTCCACTTT. Protein sequence: CASRAGQDRPLHF. The V gene is TRBV2, the J gene TRBJ1-6; 7 bases align to TRBD1. There are 13 residues in the CDR3. Germline-derived CDR1 and CDR2 are SNHLY and FYNNEI. V gave up 6 bases and J gave up 13 bases; unmatched junction bases: 9. Variable domain in full (rest from reference TRBV2 and TRBJ1-6): EPEVTQTPSHQVTQMGQEVILRCVPISNHLYFYWYRQILGQKVEFLVSFYNNEISEKSEIFDDQFSVERPDGSNFTLKIRSTKLEDSAMYFCASRAGQDRPLHFGNGTRLTVT.

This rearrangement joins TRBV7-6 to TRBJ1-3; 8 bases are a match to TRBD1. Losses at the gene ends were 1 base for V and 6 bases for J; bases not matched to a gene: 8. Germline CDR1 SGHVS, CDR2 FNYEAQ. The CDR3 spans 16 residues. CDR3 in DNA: TGTGCCAGCAGCTTAGTAACAGGGGGAAGTGAAAACACCATATATTTT. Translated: CASSLVTGGSENTIYF.

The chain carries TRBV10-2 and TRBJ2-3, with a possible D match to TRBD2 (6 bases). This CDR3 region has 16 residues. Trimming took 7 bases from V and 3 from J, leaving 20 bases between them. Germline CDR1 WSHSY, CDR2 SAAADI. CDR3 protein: CASIGTNTAGTDTQYF. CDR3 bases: TGCGCCAGCATCGGGACCAACACCGCGGGGACAGATACGCAGTATTTT.

The CDR3 DNA reads TGTGCCATCTCGAAGGACAGGGACTCTGGAAACACCATATATTTT. Protein sequence: CAISKDRDSGNTIYF. The chain has TRBV10-3 and TRBJ1-3; 8 bases match TRBD1. This CDR3 region has 15 residues. Trimming took 8 bases from V and 0 from J; bases not matched to a gene: 6. Germline assignment: CDR1 ENHRY and CDR2 SYGVKD.

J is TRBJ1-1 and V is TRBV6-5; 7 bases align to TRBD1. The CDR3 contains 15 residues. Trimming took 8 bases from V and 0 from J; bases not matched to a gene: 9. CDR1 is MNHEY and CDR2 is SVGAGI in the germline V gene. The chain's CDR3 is CASGDNTGVNTEAFF. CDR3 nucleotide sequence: TGTGCCAGCGGCGACAATACAGGGGTGAACACTGAAGCTTTCTTT.

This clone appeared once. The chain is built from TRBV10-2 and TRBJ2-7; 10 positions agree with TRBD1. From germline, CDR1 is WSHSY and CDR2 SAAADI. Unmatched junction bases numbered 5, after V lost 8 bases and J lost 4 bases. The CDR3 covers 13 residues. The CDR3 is CASRGQGLYEQYF. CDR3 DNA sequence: TGCGCCAGCCGGGGACAGGGGTTATACGAGCAGTACTTC.

DNA of the CDR3: TGTGCCACCGCCGTGGACAGGGCTGAGAAAGGCTACACCTTC. Translated: CATAVDRAEKGYTF. This rearrangement joins TRBV19 to TRBJ1-2; 8 bases line up with TRBD1. The CDR3 runs 14 residues. V shed 10 bases and J 8 bases; nucleotides not matched to a gene: 15. In germline, CDR1 is LNHDA, CDR2 SQIVND (reference sequence).

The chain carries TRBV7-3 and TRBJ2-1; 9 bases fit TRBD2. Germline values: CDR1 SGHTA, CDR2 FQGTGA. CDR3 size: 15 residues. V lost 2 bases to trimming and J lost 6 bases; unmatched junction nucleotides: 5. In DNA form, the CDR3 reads TGTGCCAGCAGCTTATGGGGCGGGAGGGCCAATGAGCAGTTCTTC. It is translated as CASSLWGGRANEQFF.

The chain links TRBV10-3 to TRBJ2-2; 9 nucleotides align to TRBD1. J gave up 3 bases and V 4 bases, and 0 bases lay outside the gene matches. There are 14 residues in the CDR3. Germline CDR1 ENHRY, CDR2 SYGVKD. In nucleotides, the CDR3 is TGTGCCATCAGTGGGACAGGGGACACCGGGGAGCTGTTTTTT. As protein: CAISGTGDTGELFF.

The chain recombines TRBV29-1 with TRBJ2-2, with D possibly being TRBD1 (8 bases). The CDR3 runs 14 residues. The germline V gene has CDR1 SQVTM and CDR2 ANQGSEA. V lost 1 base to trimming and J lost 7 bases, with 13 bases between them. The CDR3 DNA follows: TGCAGCGTTGAAGTACAGGGGGGGAGCGGGGAGCTGTTTTTT. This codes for CSVEVQGGSGELFF.

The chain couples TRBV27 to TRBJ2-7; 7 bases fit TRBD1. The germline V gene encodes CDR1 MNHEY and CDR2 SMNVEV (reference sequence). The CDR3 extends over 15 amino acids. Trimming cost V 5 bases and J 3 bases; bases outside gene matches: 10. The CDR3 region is CASSPSTGNSYEQYF. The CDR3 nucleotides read TGTGCCAGCAGTCCTTCGACAGGGAATAGCTACGAGCAGTACTTC.

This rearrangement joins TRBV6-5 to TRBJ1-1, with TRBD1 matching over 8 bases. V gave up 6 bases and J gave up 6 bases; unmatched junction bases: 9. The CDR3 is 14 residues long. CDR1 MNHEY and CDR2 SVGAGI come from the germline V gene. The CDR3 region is CASRVTGGVAEAFF. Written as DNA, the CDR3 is TGTGCCAGCAGGGTAACAGGGGGGGTGGCTGAAGCTTTCTTT.

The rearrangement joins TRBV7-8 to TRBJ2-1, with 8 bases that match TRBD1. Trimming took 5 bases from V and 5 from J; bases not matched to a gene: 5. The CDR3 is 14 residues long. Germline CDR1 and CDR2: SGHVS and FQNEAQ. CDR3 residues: CASSLLTGDNEQFF. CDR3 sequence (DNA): TGTGCCAGCAGCCTATTGACAGGGGACAATGAGCAGTTCTTC. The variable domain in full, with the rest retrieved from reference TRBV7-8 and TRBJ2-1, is GAGVSQSPRYKVAKRGQDVALRCDPISGHVSLFWYQQALGQGPEFLTYFQNEAQLDKSGLPSDRFFAERPEGSVSTLKIQRTQQEDSAVYLCASSLLTGDNEQFFGPGTRLTVL.

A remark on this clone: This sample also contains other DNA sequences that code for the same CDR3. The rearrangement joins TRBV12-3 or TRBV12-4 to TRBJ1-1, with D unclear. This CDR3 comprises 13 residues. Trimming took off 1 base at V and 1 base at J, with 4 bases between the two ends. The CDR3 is CASSLGPNTEAFF. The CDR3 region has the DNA TGTGCCAGCAGTTTAGGGCCGAACACTGAAGCTTTCTTT.

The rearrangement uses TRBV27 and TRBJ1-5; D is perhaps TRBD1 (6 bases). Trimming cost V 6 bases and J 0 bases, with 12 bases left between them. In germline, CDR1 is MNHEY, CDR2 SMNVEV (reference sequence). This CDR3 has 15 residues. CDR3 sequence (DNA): TGTGCCAGCAGCCTCTACAGGGATAGCAATCAGCCCCAGCATTTT. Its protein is CASSLYRDSNQPQHF.

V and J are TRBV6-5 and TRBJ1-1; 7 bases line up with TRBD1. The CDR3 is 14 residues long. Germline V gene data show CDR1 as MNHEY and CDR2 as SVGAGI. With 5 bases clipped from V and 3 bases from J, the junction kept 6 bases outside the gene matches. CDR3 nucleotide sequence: TGTGCCAGCAGTCATTTCCAGGGGGACACTGAAGCTTTCTTT. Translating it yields CASSHFQGDTEAFF.

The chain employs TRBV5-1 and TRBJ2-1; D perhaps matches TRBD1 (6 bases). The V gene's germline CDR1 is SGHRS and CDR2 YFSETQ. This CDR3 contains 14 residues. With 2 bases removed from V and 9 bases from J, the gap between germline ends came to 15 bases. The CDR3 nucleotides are TGCGCCAGCAGCTTACAACAGGGAGTAGGTGAGCAGTTCTTC. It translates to CASSLQQGVGEQFF.